This is a list of T cell receptor beta chains from one sample in a study of cytomegalovirus exposure and HLA in healthy donors. Repertoires were generated with immunoSEQ multiplex PCR, while TCRdb's copy carries only in-frame clones and drops some. Here the sample spans fewer than 200,000 clones, under 80% being singletons. Sequenced: PBMCs. Receptors were obtained from a human donor in good health. CDR3s include the opening cysteine and the closing phenylalanine or tryptophan. The D gene is left open where the match is weak. Clone sizes are given selectively: once, few, many, or a class where the clone is expanded.

j_call: TRBJ2-1
clone_size: -
d_call: TRBD1
cdr3_length: 12
v_call: TRBV19
cdr3_aa: CASSTQGGEQFF
cdr3_nt: TGTGCCAGTAGTACACAGGGGGGTGAGCAGTTCTTC

j_call: TRBJ2-1
clone_size: -
d_call: TRBD2
cdr3_length: 15
v_call: TRBV18
cdr3_aa: CASSPSGGARNEQFF
cdr3_nt: TGTGCCAGCTCACCTAGCGGGGGGGCTCGGAATGAGCAGTTCTTC

j_call: TRBJ2-2
clone_size: -
d_call: TRBD2
cdr3_length: 16
v_call: TRBV7-9
cdr3_aa: CASSRLAGGHPGELFF
cdr3_nt: TGTGCCAGCAGCAGACTAGCGGGGGGCCATCCCGGGGAGCTGTTTTTT

j_call: TRBJ2-7
clone_size: -
d_call: TRBD1
cdr3_length: 16
v_call: TRBV10-3
cdr3_aa: CAISERGQGPSREQYF
cdr3_nt: TGTGCCATCAGTGAAAGGGGACAGGGACCTTCCAGGGAGCAGTACTTC

j_call: TRBJ1-2
clone_size: few
d_call: TRBD1
cdr3_length: 15
v_call: TRBV7-2
cdr3_aa: CASSLQTGGNAGYTF
cdr3_nt: TGTGCCAGCAGCTTGCAGACAGGGGGCAATGCTGGCTACACCTTC

j_call: TRBJ2-3
clone_size: -
d_call: TRBD2
cdr3_length: 17
v_call: TRBV11-3
cdr3_aa: CASSLGPTSGVTDTQYF
cdr3_nt: TGTGCCAGCAGCTTGGGTCCCACTAGCGGGGTTACAGATACGCAGTATTTT

j_call: TRBJ2-7
clone_size: -
d_call: -
cdr3_length: 11
v_call: TRBV9
cdr3_aa: CASSSTSEQYF
cdr3_nt: TGTGCCAGCAGCTCCACATCCGAGCAGTACTTC

j_call: TRBJ2-1
clone_size: -
d_call: TRBD1
cdr3_length: 15
v_call: TRBV15
cdr3_aa: CATSRDGTGGNEQFF
cdr3_nt: TGTGCCACCAGCAGAGATGGGACAGGGGGCAATGAGCAGTTCTTC

j_call: TRBJ2-3
clone_size: few
d_call: -
cdr3_length: 15
v_call: TRBV4-3
cdr3_aa: CASSQDQRDTDTQYF
cdr3_nt: TGCGCCAGCAGCCAAGATCAACGAGACACAGATACGCAGTATTTT

j_call: TRBJ2-7
clone_size: -
d_call: TRBD2
cdr3_length: 13
v_call: TRBV2
cdr3_aa: CASTGPGGYEQYF
cdr3_nt: TGTGCCAGCACCGGCCCGGGGGGTTACGAGCAGTACTTC

j_call: TRBJ2-1
clone_size: -
d_call: -
cdr3_length: 15
v_call: TRBV6-5
cdr3_aa: CASREPSSSYNEQFF
cdr3_nt: TGTGCCAGCAGAGAACCCTCCAGCTCCTACAATGAGCAGTTCTTC

j_call: TRBJ2-1
clone_size: few
d_call: -
cdr3_length: 14
v_call: TRBV2
cdr3_aa: CASSEALGDNEQFF
cdr3_nt: TGTGCCAGCAGTGAAGCGCTAGGGGACAATGAGCAGTTCTTC

j_call: TRBJ2-7
clone_size: -
d_call: TRBD2
cdr3_length: 15
v_call: TRBV6-1
cdr3_aa: CASSAPSGISYEQYF
cdr3_nt: TGTGCCAGCAGTGCGCCTAGCGGTATCTCCTACGAGCAGTACTTC

j_call: TRBJ2-1
clone_size: -
d_call: TRBD1
cdr3_length: 14
v_call: TRBV10-3
cdr3_aa: CAISSTGGRNEQFF
cdr3_nt: TGTGCCATCAGTAGTACAGGGGGCCGCAATGAGCAGTTCTTC

j_call: TRBJ1-2
clone_size: few
d_call: TRBD1
cdr3_length: 15
v_call: TRBV7-2
cdr3_aa: CASSLWSGGEGGYTF
cdr3_nt: TGTGCCAGCAGCTTATGGTCAGGGGGCGAAGGTGGCTACACCTTC

j_call: TRBJ1-1
clone_size: -
d_call: -
cdr3_length: 15
v_call: TRBV9
cdr3_aa: CASSPPVGGNTEAFF
cdr3_nt: TGTGCCAGCAGCCCCCCGGTGGGGGGGAACACTGAAGCTTTCTTT

j_call: TRBJ2-5
clone_size: -
d_call: -
cdr3_length: 13
v_call: TRBV16
cdr3_aa: CASSLDSKVAQYF
cdr3_nt: TGTGCCAGCAGCTTGGACAGCAAAGTGGCCCAGTACTTC

j_call: TRBJ2-7
clone_size: -
d_call: TRBD2
cdr3_length: 16
v_call: TRBV6-5
cdr3_aa: CASSYSTGTTGYEQYF
cdr3_nt: TGTGCCAGCAGTTACTCGACTGGGACTACGGGCTACGAGCAGTACTTC

j_call: TRBJ2-1
clone_size: -
d_call: TRBD1
cdr3_length: 10
v_call: TRBV7-9
cdr3_aa: CASSWDRVFF
cdr3_nt: TGTGCCAGCAGTTGGGACAGGGTGTTCTTC

j_call: TRBJ1-1
clone_size: -
d_call: -
cdr3_length: 13
v_call: TRBV2
cdr3_aa: CAIRQLLNTEAFF
cdr3_nt: TGTGCCATACGACAGTTATTGAACACTGAAGCTTTCTTT

j_call: TRBJ1-1
clone_size: -
d_call: -
cdr3_length: 12
v_call: TRBV28
cdr3_aa: CASRQATTEAFF
cdr3_nt: TGTGCCAGCAGACAGGCGACCACTGAAGCTTTCTTT

j_call: TRBJ2-7
clone_size: once
d_call: TRBD2
cdr3_length: 15
v_call: TRBV5-6
cdr3_aa: CASSPTSGGSYEQYF
cdr3_nt: TGTGCCAGCAGCCCGACTAGCGGGGGGAGCTACGAGCAGTACTTC

j_call: TRBJ2-7
clone_size: -
d_call: TRBD1
cdr3_length: 13
v_call: TRBV11-3
cdr3_aa: CASSFGQGYEQYF
cdr3_nt: TGTGCCAGCAGCTTCGGACAGGGCTACGAGCAGTACTTC

j_call: TRBJ2-3
clone_size: -
d_call: TRBD1
cdr3_length: 13
v_call: TRBV30
cdr3_aa: CAWSATGPDTQYF
cdr3_nt: TGTGCCTGGAGTGCGACAGGGCCAGATACGCAGTATTTT

j_call: TRBJ2-7
clone_size: -
d_call: -
cdr3_length: 14
v_call: TRBV11-2
cdr3_aa: CASSLDPALYEQYF
cdr3_nt: TGTGCCAGCAGCTTAGACCCAGCGCTCTACGAGCAGTACTTC

j_call: TRBJ1-1
clone_size: -
d_call: TRBD1
cdr3_length: 14
v_call: TRBV2
cdr3_aa: CASSQTGGGTEAFF
cdr3_nt: TGTGCCAGCAGCCAGACAGGGGGCGGCACTGAAGCTTTCTTT

j_call: TRBJ1-6
clone_size: -
d_call: TRBD1
cdr3_length: 17
v_call: TRBV5-4
cdr3_aa: CASIHRQGDGRYSPLHF
cdr3_nt: TGTGCCAGCATCCATCGACAGGGTGACGGCCGGTATTCACCCCTCCACTTT

j_call: TRBJ1-2
clone_size: -
d_call: TRBD1
cdr3_length: 16
v_call: TRBV4-1
cdr3_aa: CASSQDGGTGGVGYTF
cdr3_nt: TGCGCCAGCAGCCAAGATGGGGGCACAGGGGGCGTTGGCTACACCTTC

j_call: TRBJ1-5
clone_size: medium-sized
d_call: -
cdr3_length: 16
v_call: TRBV7-8
cdr3_aa: CASSLAFDSPNWPQHF
cdr3_nt: TGTGCCAGCAGCTTAGCATTCGACAGCCCGAATTGGCCCCAGCATTTT

j_call: TRBJ1-1
clone_size: -
d_call: -
cdr3_length: 15
v_call: TRBV7-2
cdr3_aa: CASSLVGTNREEAFF
cdr3_nt: TGTGCCAGCAGCTTAGTCGGCACGAACAGGGAGGAAGCTTTCTTT

j_call: TRBJ1-6
clone_size: -
d_call: -
cdr3_length: 13
v_call: TRBV6-5
cdr3_aa: CASREGGNSPLHF
cdr3_nt: TGTGCCAGCAGGGAGGGGGGGAATTCACCCCTCCACTTT

j_call: TRBJ2-1
clone_size: -
d_call: TRBD1
cdr3_length: 15
v_call: TRBV5-1
cdr3_aa: CASSFLGQGYNEQFF
cdr3_nt: TGCGCCAGCAGCTTCCTGGGACAGGGATACAATGAGCAGTTCTTC

j_call: TRBJ1-1
clone_size: -
d_call: -
cdr3_length: 13
v_call: TRBV18
cdr3_aa: CASSRSSGTEAFF
cdr3_nt: TGTGCCAGCTCACGTTCATCGGGCACTGAAGCTTTCTTT

j_call: TRBJ1-2
clone_size: -
d_call: -
cdr3_length: 14
v_call: TRBV18
cdr3_aa: CASSPEPRNYGYTF
cdr3_nt: TGTGCCAGCTCACCAGAACCGCGCAACTATGGCTACACCTTC

j_call: TRBJ2-3
clone_size: once
d_call: -
cdr3_length: 12
v_call: TRBV27
cdr3_aa: CASSPSTDTQYF
cdr3_nt: TGTGCCAGCAGTCCCTCCACAGATACGCAGTATTTT

j_call: TRBJ1-2
clone_size: once
d_call: TRBD1
cdr3_length: 14
v_call: TRBV11-2
cdr3_aa: CASRLDRGNYGYTF
cdr3_nt: TGTGCCAGCAGGCTCGACAGGGGCAACTATGGCTACACCTTC

j_call: TRBJ1-4
clone_size: -
d_call: -
cdr3_length: 15
v_call: TRBV15
cdr3_aa: CATSRDRLRQEKLFF
cdr3_nt: TGTGCCACCAGCAGAGACAGGCTGCGACAGGAAAAACTGTTTTTT

j_call: TRBJ2-7
clone_size: few
d_call: -
cdr3_length: 15
v_call: TRBV11-2
cdr3_aa: CASSLDQNYLYEQYF
cdr3_nt: TGTGCCAGCAGCTTAGATCAGAATTACCTCTACGAGCAGTACTTC

j_call: TRBJ2-5
clone_size: few
d_call: TRBD2
cdr3_length: 14
v_call: TRBV29-1
cdr3_aa: CSARLAGAQETQYF
cdr3_nt: TGCAGCGCCCGACTAGCGGGGGCCCAAGAGACCCAGTACTTC

j_call: TRBJ1-1
clone_size: -
d_call: -
cdr3_length: 13
v_call: TRBV7-2
cdr3_aa: CASSSDRNTEAFF
cdr3_nt: TGTGCCAGCAGCTCGGACAGAAACACTGAAGCTTTCTTT

j_call: TRBJ2-5
clone_size: few
d_call: -
cdr3_length: 14
v_call: TRBV23-1
cdr3_aa: CASSQGSGEETQYF
cdr3_nt: TGCGCCAGCAGTCAAGGGTCAGGGGAAGAGACCCAGTACTTC

j_call: TRBJ2-2
clone_size: -
d_call: -
cdr3_length: 16
v_call: TRBV19
cdr3_aa: CASSGWGLRGTGELFF
cdr3_nt: TGTGCCAGTAGTGGGTGGGGATTAAGGGGCACCGGGGAGCTGTTTTTT

j_call: TRBJ1-4
clone_size: -
d_call: TRBD1
cdr3_length: 15
v_call: TRBV5-1
cdr3_aa: CASSWGGQGVEKLFF
cdr3_nt: TGCGCCAGCAGCTGGGGGGGACAGGGTGTGGAAAAACTGTTTTTT

j_call: TRBJ2-6
clone_size: many
d_call: TRBD1
cdr3_length: 18
v_call: TRBV15
cdr3_aa: CATSGRDRHISGANVLTF
cdr3_nt: TGTGCCACCAGCGGTAGGGACAGGCACATCTCTGGGGCCAACGTCCTGACTTTC

j_call: TRBJ1-2
clone_size: -
d_call: TRBD1
cdr3_length: 14
v_call: TRBV6-6
cdr3_aa: CASTFRGPNYGYTF
cdr3_nt: TGTGCCAGCACCTTCAGGGGGCCTAACTATGGCTACACCTTC

j_call: TRBJ2-7
clone_size: once
d_call: TRBD1
cdr3_length: 15
v_call: TRBV6-5
cdr3_aa: CASSGLGQGPYEQYF
cdr3_nt: TGTGCCAGCAGCGGCCTGGGACAGGGACCTTACGAGCAGTACTTC

j_call: TRBJ2-3
clone_size: -
d_call: TRBD2
cdr3_length: 15
v_call: TRBV2
cdr3_aa: CASRPGLAGTDTQYF
cdr3_nt: TGTGCCAGCAGGCCGGGACTAGCGGGCACAGATACGCAGTATTTT

j_call: TRBJ2-2
clone_size: -
d_call: -
cdr3_length: 14
v_call: TRBV7-2
cdr3_aa: CASSWTDYTGELFF
cdr3_nt: TGTGCCAGCAGCTGGACGGACTACACCGGGGAGCTGTTTTTT

j_call: TRBJ1-6
clone_size: -
d_call: -
cdr3_length: 13
v_call: TRBV6-5
cdr3_aa: CASSYSPNSPLHF
cdr3_nt: TGTGCCAGCAGTTACTCTCCGAATTCACCCCTCCACTTT